This paragraph reports one TCR beta chain. TCRdb's table, derived via immunoSEQ multiplex PCR, lists solely in-frame clones and lacks some. The table records around 68,000 clones, about 85% of them present only once. V lost 1 base, J lost 4 bases, and 10 bases lay in between. The CDR3 consists of 14 residues. Germline CDR1 is SGHDN and CDR2 is FVKESK. This sample was taken from a study of blood T cell repertoires in COVID-19. Study-wide background: Samples taken during acute and convalescent COVID-19 were collected in the United States, Italy and Spain.

This sequence joins TRBV14 and TRBJ1-2; D gene ambiguous. Material: peripheral blood. The source is a man aged 80 or over with acute or convalescent COVID-19. This chain's CDR3 is CASSQAGVLYGYTF. CDR3 bases: TGTGCCAGCAGCCAAGCTGGAGTCCTCTATGGCTACACCTTC.